This is a list of T cell receptor beta chains from one sample in a study of blood T cell repertoires in COVID-19. The data were produced by immunoSEQ multiplex PCR, yet TCRdb's version contains in-frame clones alone and is incomplete. The data hold 60,000 to 100,000 clones, with over 85% observed a single time. The sample was peripheral blood. The receptors here all came from a man aged 50 to 60 with active COVID-19. Each CDR3 is given with its conserved first and last residue. A D gene is named only where the DNA matches it firmly. Clone size is stated in some rows and not others, as once, few, many or a class when expanded.

d_gene	v_gene	len	j_gene	abundance	CDR3nt	CDR3aa
TRBD1	TRBV7-2	15	TRBJ2-7	NA	TGTGCCAGCAGCTTAGCGGAGGACAGGGTTCGAGAGCAGTACTTC	CASSLAEDRVREQYF
NA	TRBV28	14	TRBJ2-7	NA	TGTGCCAGCAGTTTACAGACAGCCCCCTACGAGCAGTACTTC	CASSLQTAPYEQYF
NA	TRBV5-4	15	TRBJ1-6	NA	TGTGCCAGCAGCTTGGGGGGCTCGTACAATTCACCCCTCCACTTT	CASSLGGSYNSPLHF
TRBD2	TRBV2	15	TRBJ2-2	NA	TGTGCCAGCACCTACCTAGCGGGGGGAACCGGGGAGCTGTTTTTT	CASTYLAGGTGELFF
TRBD2	TRBV6-4	15	TRBJ2-1	once	TGTGCCAGCAGTGACGGGGCGGGAGGGGGAAGTGAGCAGTTCTTC	CASSDGAGGGSEQFF
TRBD1	TRBV29-1	14	TRBJ1-3	NA	TGCAGCCCAAAGGAGGGGGCCCCTGGAAACACCATATATTTT	CSPKEGAPGNTIYF
NA	TRBV10-2	14	TRBJ2-2	NA	TGCGCCAGCACACCGACATATAACACCGGGGAGCTGTTTTTT	CASTPTYNTGELFF
TRBD1	TRBV5-1	13	TRBJ2-7	once	TGCGCCAGCAGCCCGTCGACAGGGCGCGAGCAGTACTTC	CASSPSTGREQYF
TRBD1	TRBV28	13	TRBJ2-7	NA	TGTGCCAGCAGTCAACAGGGGGCCAACGAGCAGTACTTC	CASSQQGANEQYF
NA	TRBV7-8	12	TRBJ1-4	NA	TGTGCCAGCAGCGCACCGGAGGGAAAACTGTTTTTT	CASSAPEGKLFF
NA	TRBV2	13	TRBJ1-2	once	TGTGCCAGCAGAACGGGGGGCGGCTATGGCTACACCTTC	CASRTGGGYGYTF
TRBD1	TRBV6-5	14	TRBJ1-1	NA	TGTGCCAGCTTCCGACAGGGGGCTTTTACTGAAGCTTTCTTT	CASFRQGAFTEAFF
NA	TRBV13	15	TRBJ2-5	once	TGTGCCAGCAGCTTAGGAGGGGGTAGGTTGGAGACCCAGTACTTC	CASSLGGGRLETQYF
NA	TRBV6-6	14	TRBJ1-1	NA	TGTGCCAGCAGCCCTGCGGGGGGCGGCGGTGAAGCTTTCTTT	CASSPAGGGGEAFF
TRBD1	TRBV5-3	13	TRBJ1-6	NA	TGTGCCGCCGATTTCAGGGGACAGCCACCCCTCCACTTT	CAADFRGQPPLHF
TRBD1	TRBV10-1	18	TRBJ2-5	NA	TGCGCCAGCAGTGAGCGTCCTCCCCTAGGGACAGGCCAAGAGACCCAGTACTTC	CASSERPPLGTGQETQYF
TRBD1	TRBV10-3	14	TRBJ2-7	once	TGTGCCATCAGGGGGACAGAGAGCTCCTACGAGCAGTACTTC	CAIRGTESSYEQYF
TRBD2	TRBV7-2	17	TRBJ2-3	NA	TGTGCCAGCAGCTTAGGGCTAGCGGGGGGGCGGAGAGATACGCAGTATTTT	CASSLGLAGGRRDTQYF
NA	TRBV30	14	TRBJ1-2	NA	TGTGCCTGGAGTGTAAATTTAGGGGAGGGTGGCTACACCTTC	CAWSVNLGEGGYTF
NA	TRBV5-6	14	TRBJ2-3	NA	TGTGCCAGCAGCTTGGCCGGGGGTGGTGGTACGCAGTATTTT	CASSLAGGGGTQYF
TRBD1	TRBV14	14	TRBJ1-2	NA	TGTGCCAGCAGCCCAGACAGGGGTTCGTCGGGCTACACCTTC	CASSPDRGSSGYTF
TRBD1	TRBV6-6	16	TRBJ1-2	NA	TGTGCCAGCACTTTGTTGGAACAGGGGATTAACTATGGCTACACCTTC	CASTLLEQGINYGYTF
NA	TRBV28	15	TRBJ2-1	NA	TGTGCCAGCAGTGCCTCGGACATTTTCTACAATGAGCAGTTCTTC	CASSASDIFYNEQFF
NA	TRBV6-6	14	TRBJ1-1	NA	TGTGCCAGCAGTTTCGGAGAGCTGAACACTGAAGCTTTCTTT	CASSFGELNTEAFF
NA	TRBV29-1	13	TRBJ1-1	NA	TGCAGCGTTGCCAGGGCTTTGAACACTGAAGCTTTCTTT	CSVARALNTEAFF
NA	TRBV3-1/TRBV3-2	15	TRBJ1-5	NA	TGTGCCAGCAGCCTATCACACCGGGGGGACCAGCCCCAGCATTTT	CASSLSHRGDQPQHF